This T cell receptor beta chain was captured in a study of post-analysis software for immune sequencing data. Of note for this clonotype: Its antigen is still unknown.

Study observations and caveats: The five TRBV segments detected at higher frequency in patients than in controls included TRBV5-6, TRBV5-1 and TRBV20-1.

Unique molecular identifiers were carried by the TCR beta cDNA libraries. TCRdb re-called the PCR reads through MiXCR, storing one row per CDR3 protein. The table includes about 500,000 distinct CDR3 sequences, less than 45% detected once. CDR1 MDHEN and CDR2 SYDVKM come from the germline V gene. J lost 11 bases, V lost 6 bases, and 15 bases had no gene match. The CDR3 has 16 amino acids. The sequenced sample was blood. The TCR sequence derives from a girl between 10 and 17 years old with multiple sclerosis. This chain uses TRBV28 with TRBJ2-5; TRBD2 matches 13 bases. This CDR3 is CASRPTSGRWNNEQYF. CDR3 DNA sequence: TGTGCCAGCAGGCCGACTAGCGGGAGGTGGAACAATGAGCAGTACTTC.